This T cell receptor (beta chain) was sequenced during a study of shared clonotypes between healthy human individuals. Points from the study as a whole: Sequencing depth was expected to influence donor clonotype sharing.

The length of the CDR3 is 14 residues. Trimming removed 0 bases from V and 4 bases from J, with 9 bases in between. CDR1 is LNHDA, CDR2 SQIVND, per germline (reference sequence). Measured with immunoSEQ multiplex PCR; TCRdb has only the in-frame clones, and not every one. The sample holds just over 2,000,000 clones, roughly 94% seen once. As concerns this clone: Its antigen is unidentified.

Donation came from healthy HIV-negative adults that had no recent acute infections or vaccinations. The split of CD4+ cells yielded CD45RA+ naive and CD45RA-negative memory subsets. The specimen was naive CD4+ T cells sorted from blood. The subset was: CD45RA+ positively selected. The chain employs TRBV19 and TRBJ1-2; D is ambiguous. The clonotype was recovered from a man aged 18 to 29 in good health. The CDR3 sequence is CASSIELGSYGYTF. The CDR3 DNA is TGTGCCAGTAGTATAGAGCTGGGTTCCTATGGCTACACCTTC.